The 31 T cell receptor beta chains in this list originate from one sample, sequenced in a study of CXCR3-negative and CXCR3-positive naive CD8 T cells. The TRB cDNA libraries were prepared by 5' RACE with UMI labels. TCRdb reprocessed the 5' RACE reads, keeping one entry per CDR3 protein, no DNA. This repertoire includes around 50,000 distinct CDR3 sequences. The sequencing input was memory CD8+ T cells from blood. The receptors come from a human donor in good health. Some clones in this sample may be carry-over from other donors' samples.

The rearrangement uses TRBV29-1 and TRBJ2-2; the TRBD1 assignment by TCRdb is unverifiable without DNA. The CDR3 has 14 amino acids. Germline V lookup: CDR1 SQVTM, CDR2 ANQGSEA. This chain's CDR3 is CSGRMDRDTGELFF.

V and J are TRBV7-9 and TRBJ1-3; TCRdb names TRBD1, which stays unverified in the absence of DNA. The CDR3 contains 14 residues. Germline lookup yields CDR1 SEHNR and CDR2 FQNEAQ (reference sequence). The CDR3 loop reads CASRPGQGVNTIYF.

The chain recombines TRBV7-3 with TRBJ2-1; TCRdb outputs TRBD1, but without DNA this stays unchecked. Germline V gene sequence: CDR1 SGHTA, CDR2 FQGTGA. CDR3 length: 15 residues. Here the CDR3 reads CASSLGQGARNEQFF.

The chain carries TRBV15 and TRBJ2-2; the TRBD1 assignment by TCRdb is unverifiable without DNA. CDR1 LNHNV and CDR2 YYDKDF come from the germline V gene (reference sequence). The CDR3 runs to 15 residues. The CDR3 here is CATSLRTGGSGELFF.

The rearrangement uses TRBV6-4 and TRBJ2-3; checking the TCRdb D call of TRBD2 is not possible without DNA. The CDR3 is 16 amino acids. CDR1 is MRHNA, CDR2 SNTAGT, per germline. CDR3 region: CASSDRDQGLTDTQYF.

The CDR3 loop reads CASSLQGGTGELFF. The chain uses TRBV28 and TRBJ2-2; as DNA is missing, the TRBD1 call by TCRdb cannot be tested. The length of the CDR3 is 14 residues. The germline gives CDR1 MDHEN, CDR2 SYDVKM.

The rearrangement uses TRBV20-1 and TRBJ2-1; lacking DNA, the TRBD1 call made by TCRdb goes unchecked. The CDR3 extends over 14 amino acids. Germline V gives CDR1 DFQATT, CDR2 SNEGSKA (reference sequence). The CDR3 loop is CSARGYETGRPQFF.

The V call is TRBV24-1, the J call TRBJ2-2. The germline gives CDR1 KGHDR, CDR2 SFDVKD. The CDR3 extends over 13 amino acids. This chain's CDR3 is CATSDYGTGELFF.

This sequence joins TRBV29-1 and TRBJ2-2; TCRdb gives TRBD2 as the D gene, but with no DNA this cannot be confirmed. The CDR3 covers 15 residues. Germline loops: CDR1 SQVTM, CDR2 ANQGSEA. The CDR3 loop is CSVLTSGRPPGELFF.

The chain has TRBV6-2 or TRBV6-3 and TRBJ2-7; TCRdb's D gene call, TRBD1, goes unchecked for lack of DNA. From germline, CDR1 is MNHEY and CDR2 SVGEGT. The CDR3 is 13 amino acids. The CDR3 is CASSQRDSYLEYF.

The CDR3 region is CASSQDRGTTEAFF. This sequence joins TRBV4-3 and TRBJ1-1; TCRdb's D call of TRBD1 is untestable without DNA. CDR1 LGHNA and CDR2 YSLEER come from the germline V gene. The CDR3 is 14 amino acids.

This chain uses TRBV7-9 with TRBJ2-3; TCRdb picks TRBD1, but there is no DNA to check that call. Germline lookup yields CDR1 SEHNR and CDR2 FQNEAQ (reference sequence). This CDR3 has 16 amino acids. CDR3 residues: CASSDSSGGLTDTQYF.

CDR3 in amino acids: CASSYHPGLTGELFF. The chain joins TRBV28 to TRBJ2-2; with no DNA, the TCRdb D assignment of TRBD1 cannot be verified. This CDR3 is 15 amino acids long. Germline lookup yields CDR1 MDHEN and CDR2 SYDVKM.

V and J are TRBV20-1 and TRBJ2-3; TCRdb's D call, TRBD1, is unchecked because there is no DNA. The CDR3 spans 16 residues. CDR1 is DFQATT and CDR2 is SNEGSKA in the germline V gene (reference sequence). The CDR3: CSARDSAIPPTDTQYF.

The CDR3 loop is CSAPWGGGEAFF. This chain joins TRBV29-1 and TRBJ1-1; TCRdb's D gene call, TRBD1, goes unchecked for lack of DNA. Germline assignment: CDR1 SQVTM and CDR2 ANQGSEA. The CDR3 loop spans 12 amino acids.

This chain joins TRBV4-1 and TRBJ1-1. Germline V gene sequence: CDR1 MGHRA, CDR2 YSYEKL. The CDR3 runs 13 residues. CDR3 amino acids: CASSQAVPTEAFF.

This chain connects TRBV5-1 to TRBJ2-7; there is no DNA to check the TCRdb D call of TRBD1. Germline CDR1 is SGHRS and CDR2 is YFSETQ. CDR3 length equals 16 residues. The CDR3 is CASSWDIEAPSYEQYF.

The chain has TRBV28 and TRBJ2-7; lacking DNA, the TRBD2 call made by TCRdb goes unchecked. The CDR3 contains 17 residues. Per the germline V gene, CDR1 is MDHEN and CDR2 is SYDVKM. CDR3 residues: CASSPDLAGDSLYEQYF.

The CDR3 spells CSAPGLAGEEQYF. This sequence joins TRBV20-1 and TRBJ2-7; checking the TCRdb D call of TRBD2 is not possible without DNA. CDR3 length equals 13 residues. CDR1 and CDR2 (germline): DFQATT, SNEGSKA (reference sequence).

The CDR3 here is CASSQVGLAGGEQYF. V usage is TRBV4-2 and J usage is TRBJ2-7; the D call of TRBD2 rests on TCRdb alone, since no DNA is present to check it. This CDR3 has 15 residues. CDR1 is LGHNA, CDR2 YNFKEQ, per germline.

J is TRBJ2-1 and V is TRBV27; with no DNA, the TCRdb D assignment of TRBD2 cannot be verified. The germline CDR1 and CDR2 sequences are MNHEY and SMNVEV (reference sequence). The CDR3 loop spans 16 amino acids. The CDR3 sequence is CASSLSAEGSYNEQFF.

The rearrangement links TRBV20-1 to TRBJ2-3; the D call of TRBD2 rests on TCRdb alone, since no DNA is present to check it. The CDR3 is made up of 13 amino acids. Germline V gives CDR1 DFQATT, CDR2 SNEGSKA (reference sequence). CDR3 amino acids: CSAGNGEADTQYF.

This sequence joins TRBV6-2 or TRBV6-3 and TRBJ1-1. This CDR3 contains 14 residues. The V gene's germline CDR1 is MNHEY and CDR2 SVGEGT. The CDR3 sequence: CASSYTPGPTEAFF.

This chain links TRBV4-1 with TRBJ2-3. There are 17 residues in the CDR3. Germline values: CDR1 MGHRA, CDR2 YSYEKL. CDR3 loop: CASSQDSASVSTDTQYF.

The chain carries TRBV5-1 and TRBJ2-1; TCRdb indicates TRBD1, and absent DNA this call remains unverified. Germline loops: CDR1 SGHRS, CDR2 YFSETQ. This CDR3 comprises 16 residues. The CDR3 loop is CASSGTAIASSNEQFF.

The CDR3 loop is CASSLRLPEAFF. The rearrangement links TRBV7-9 to TRBJ1-1. Germline CDR1 reads SEHNR; CDR2 reads FQNEAQ (reference sequence). The CDR3 has 12 residues.

The J gene is TRBJ2-7, the V gene TRBV23-1. TRBV23-1 is recorded as an ORF, its role being uncertain. This CDR3 has 15 residues. CDR3 protein: CASSQSYLLPYEQYF.

The chain couples TRBV12-3 or TRBV12-4 to TRBJ2-7; no DNA is available, so the TRBD1 call from TCRdb remains unchecked. The length of the CDR3 is 13 residues. CDR3 region: CASRGTVSYEQYF.

The chain employs TRBV5-6 and TRBJ1-1. CDR1 is SGHDT, CDR2 YYEEEE, per germline. There are 13 residues in the CDR3. The CDR3 spells CASSHWANTEAFF.

The chain employs TRBV28 and TRBJ2-7; TCRdb's assignment of TRBD1 cannot be checked, as there is no DNA. The CDR3 is made up of 15 amino acids. Germline CDR1 is MDHEN and CDR2 is SYDVKM. The CDR3 sequence: CASSFAPGGPGEQYF.

The chain combines TRBV20-1 with TRBJ1-3. Germline V CDR1 and CDR2: DFQATT, SNEGSKA (reference sequence). The CDR3 has 14 amino acids. The CDR3 is CSARVEGSGNTIYF.